The 7 T cell receptor beta chains in this list originate from one sample, sequenced in a study of shared clonotypes between healthy human individuals. Some clones are missing from TCRdb's copy, which holds only in-frame ones; the method was immunoSEQ multiplex PCR. The sample includes a few million clones, over 85% of them seen just once. The sample was naive CD4+ T cells from PBMCs. Specified subset: CD45RA+ positively selected. The receptors here all came from a man between 18 and 29 years old in good health. Some clones in this sample may be carry-over from other donors' samples.

In this sample, this clone turned up once. The chain recombines TRBV5-5 with TRBJ1-1; tentatively, D is TRBD1 (5 bases). CDR3 length: 13 residues. Trimming stripped 2 bases from V and 12 bases from J, with 17 bases between. CDR1 SGHKS and CDR2 YYEKEE come from the germline V gene (reference sequence). CDR3 residues: CASSFSVKGLSFF. In DNA form, the CDR3 reads TGTGCCAGCAGCTTCTCCGTGAAGGGGCTGTCTTTCTTT.

V is TRBV29-1 and J is TRBJ1-2, with D possibly being TRBD1 (6 bases). The CDR3 is 12 residues long. The V end was cut by 4 bases, the J end by 3 bases, with 9 bases between. Germline CDR1 is SQVTM and CDR2 is ANQGSEA. In DNA form, the CDR3 reads TGCAGCGTTGGGGACAAGTACTATGGCTACACCTTC. It is translated as CSVGDKYYGYTF. The full variable domain, with the rest looked up from reference TRBV29-1 and TRBJ1-2, is SAVISQKPSRDICQRGTSLTIQCQVDSQVTMMFWYRQQPGQSLTLIATANQGSEATYESGFVIDKFPISRPNLTFSTLTVSNMSPEDSSIYLCSVGDKYYGYTFGSGTRLTVV.

CDR3 in amino acids: CASSLEGWTQYF. The CDR3, as DNA: TGTGCCAGCAGCTTAGAGGGGTGGACGCAGTATTTT. V is TRBV7-9 and J is TRBJ2-3, with D possibly being TRBD1 (5 bases). The V and J ends lost 1 base and 9 bases respectively, with 8 bases between them. Germline V gives CDR1 SEHNR, CDR2 FQNEAQ (reference sequence). There are 12 residues in the CDR3.

The chain employs TRBV27 and TRBJ1-2; 9 bases match TRBD1. V was pared by 3 bases and J by 5 bases, with 13 bases of the junction left unmatched. The CDR3 has 17 residues. CDR1 and CDR2 (germline): MNHEY, SMNVEV (reference sequence). CDR3 loop: CASSFGGTGTQPYGYTF. The CDR3 DNA reads as TGTGCCAGCAGTTTTGGGGGGACAGGGACCCAGCCTTATGGCTACACCTTC.

This rearrangement joins TRBV5-4 to TRBJ2-3; 7 bases line up with TRBD2. This CDR3 contains 16 residues. J gave up 2 bases and V 4 bases, and 10 bases lay outside the gene matches. Germline V gene sequence: CDR1 SGHNT, CDR2 YYREEE (reference sequence). CDR3 coding DNA: TGTGCCAGCAGCCCACCCTACGCGGGAGCCACAGATACGCAGTATTTT. Encoded protein: CASSPPYAGATDTQYF.

This chain links TRBV5-1 with TRBJ2-5, with a tentative D call TRBD2 (5 bases). Trimming left V 1 base short and J 4 bases short, with 14 bases between. The CDR3 has 15 residues. Germline V gene lookup returns CDR1 SGHRS and CDR2 YFSETQ. The CDR3 spells CASSLSWIAGETQYF. The CDR3 DNA sequence: TGCGCCAGCAGCTTGTCGTGGATCGCGGGAGAGACCCAGTACTTC.

This sequence joins TRBV12-5 and TRBJ1-1, with D tentatively TRBD1 (5 bases). Trimming took off 1 base at V and 1 base at J, with 7 bases between the two ends. This CDR3 region has 14 residues. Per germline, CDR1 LGHNT and CDR2 FRNRAP. For the CDR3, the DNA is TGTGCTAGTGGTTTGGGACAGACGAACACTGAAGCTTTCTTT. This translates into CASGLGQTNTEAFF.